Below, one T cell receptor beta chain is given with its context. CDR3 length: 14 residues. With V trimmed by 0 bases and J by 3 bases, 0 bases remained unmatched. The germline CDR1 and CDR2 sequences are SGDLS and YYNGEE. The sample comes from a study of blood T cell repertoires in COVID-19. Original data processing: Nucleated cell number was recorded as an estimate derived from reference gene primer amplification. Clones were read by immunoSEQ multiplex PCR, and TCRdb kept only the in-frame ones, dropping some. The V and J calls and clone size were taken over from that table, and D and trimming were inferred from the DNA. The sample has 150,000 to 200,000 clones, 86% seen once.

V gene TRBV9 combines with J gene TRBJ2-7; 10 bases match TRBD1. Source material: peripheral blood. The receptor was derived from a man aged 50 to 59 with active or convalescent COVID-19. CDR3 sequence reads: CASSVGDRGYEQYF. The CDR3 nucleotides read TGTGCCAGCAGCGTAGGGGACAGGGGCTACGAGCAGTACTTC.